Described below is a single T cell receptor (beta chain) sequence and its context. Profiling relied on immunoSEQ multiplex PCR, and the TCRdb table lists in-frame clones only, not all of them. The table shows about 21,000 clones, with more than 85% occurring only once. Germline V gene sequence: CDR1 MGHRA, CDR2 YSYEKL. The CDR3 runs 17 residues. The V segment lost 3 bases and the J segment 5 bases; nucleotides outside the gene matches: 14. This record comes from a study of blood T cell repertoires in COVID-19. Study context: PBMCs, B-cell-depleted T cells, or T cells were the source of the cDNA or gDNA that made up the material.

The source material was peripheral blood. This sequence was found in a man between 65 and 79 years old with active COVID-19. The V gene is TRBV4-1, the J gene TRBJ2-5; 8 bases are a match to TRBD2. Here the CDR3 DNA reads TGCGCCAGCAGCCACGAGGGTAGCGGGATGGGGTCGGAGACCCAGTACTTC. It yields the protein CASSHEGSGMGSETQYF.